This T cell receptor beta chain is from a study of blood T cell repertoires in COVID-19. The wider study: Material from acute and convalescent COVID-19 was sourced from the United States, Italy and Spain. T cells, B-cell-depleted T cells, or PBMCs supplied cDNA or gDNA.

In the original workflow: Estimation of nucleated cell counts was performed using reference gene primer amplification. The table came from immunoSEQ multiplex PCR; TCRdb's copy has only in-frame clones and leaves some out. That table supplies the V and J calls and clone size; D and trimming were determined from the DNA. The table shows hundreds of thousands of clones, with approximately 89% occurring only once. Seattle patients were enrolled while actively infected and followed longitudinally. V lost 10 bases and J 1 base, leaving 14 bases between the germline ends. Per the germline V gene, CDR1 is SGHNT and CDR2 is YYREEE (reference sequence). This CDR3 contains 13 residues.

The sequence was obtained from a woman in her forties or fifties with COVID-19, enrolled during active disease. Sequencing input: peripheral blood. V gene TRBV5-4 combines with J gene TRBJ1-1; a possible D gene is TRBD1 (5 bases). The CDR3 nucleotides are TGTGCCTTTCTCAGGGCGGCGAACACTGAAGCTTTCTTT. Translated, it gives CAFLRAANTEAFF.